Each of the 5 T cell receptor beta chains below was sequenced from the same sample in a study of Ad26.COV2.S vaccination and SARS-CoV-2 variants. Treatment meaning: 19 received Ad26.COV2.S at low or high dose, single or two shots; about 5 received placebo; per-sample allocation not given. Day 63 after the first vaccine or placebo injection was the time point for sampling. Produced via immunoSEQ multiplex PCR; TCRdb's table is partial and in-frame only. The top ten clones hold under 6% of a sample with about 350,000 clones, roughly 89% of them seen once. Sequencing was performed on peripheral blood, taken in a trial of Ad26.COV2.S vaccine versus placebo. Receptor source: a person between 18 and 65 years old who received the Ad26.COV2.S COVID-19 vaccine or a placebo.

CDR3 residues: CASSQERGPMGSEKLFF. The CDR3 DNA sequence: TGCGCCAGCAGCCAAGAAAGGGGCCCTATGGGCTCTGAAAAACTGTTTTTT. V is TRBV4-3 and J is TRBJ1-4; a possible D gene is TRBD1 (5 bases). With 0 bases removed from V and 7 bases from J, the gap between germline ends came to 18 bases. CDR3 length: 17 residues. The germline CDR1 and CDR2 sequences are LGHNA and YSLEER.

V gene TRBV30 combines with J gene TRBJ2-7; TRBD2 matches at 10 bases. The V gene's germline CDR1 is GTSNPN and CDR2 SVGIG (reference sequence). The CDR3 loop spans 15 amino acids. The V and J ends lost 5 bases and 6 bases, in that order; junction bases with no gene match: 13. As DNA, the CDR3 is TGTGCCTGGGGAACGGATAGCGGGAGGACCCGCGAGCAGTACTTC. This codes for CAWGTDSGRTREQYF.

This clone was observed a single time. The genes are TRBV10-2 and TRBJ2-2, with a weak D call TRBD2 (7 bases). Germline CDR1 is WSHSY and CDR2 is SAAADI. Between the trimmed V and J ends, which lost 9 bases and 3 bases, there was a span of 11 bases. The CDR3 consists of 13 residues. The DNA of the CDR3 is TGCGCCAGACAGGGAGGGGACACCGGGGAGCTGTTTTTT. Its translation: CARQGGDTGELFF.

The sample holds a few counts of this clone. The J gene is TRBJ1-5, the V gene TRBV7-9; TRBD1 aligns across 7 bases. V shed 5 bases, J shed 3 bases, and the junction held 10 bases outside the gene matches. CDR1 and CDR2 (germline): SEHNR, FQNEAQ (reference sequence). This CDR3 comprises 16 residues. This chain's CDR3 is CASSTNDRADNQPQHF. The DNA for the CDR3 is TGTGCCAGCAGCACGAACGACAGGGCCGACAATCAGCCCCAGCATTTT.

J is TRBJ2-4 and V is TRBV15, with 7 positions matching TRBD1. CDR3 length equals 15 residues. The V and J ends lost 0 bases and 9 bases, in that order; junction bases with no gene match: 8. CDR1 and CDR2 (germline): LNHNV, YYDKDF (reference sequence). CDR3 nucleotide sequence: TGTGCCACCAGCAGAGACCGGGGACAGTATGTCATTCAGTACTTC. This sequence encodes CATSRDRGQYVIQYF.